The T cell receptor beta chain described here comes from a study of blood T cells in healthy people across ages. CDR1 is DFQATT and CDR2 is SNEGSKA in the germline V gene (reference sequence). This CDR3 has 15 residues. V trimming: 1 base; J trimming: 5 bases; junction bases outside the gene matches: 9. This clonotype was recorded at least ten times. As yet, its antigen is unknown. Healthy Caucasians from Russia aged roughly 6 to 95 served as donors. Study-level points and caveats: Measured against age, TCR beta diversity per million T cells decreased in a roughly linear manner.

Using a J-beta primer mix together with a sample-barcoded 5' primer, a second PCR was run for about 6 to 11 cycles. The authors tagged each cDNA molecule using a template-switch adaptor with 12 random nucleotides. Via MiXCR, TCRdb re-called the 5' RACE reads, giving one row per CDR3 protein. This sample carries approximately 940,000 distinct CDR3 sequences, 45% to 50% of them seen once, and the ten largest clones take around an eighth. The sample consisted of blood. The chain links TRBV20-1 to TRBJ2-7, with 9 bases matching TRBD1. The TCR comes from a man younger than 40 in good health. Here the CDR3 reads CSARVAGTGSNEQYF. The CDR3 nucleotides are TGCAGTGCTAGAGTAGCCGGGACAGGGTCAAACGAGCAGTACTTC.